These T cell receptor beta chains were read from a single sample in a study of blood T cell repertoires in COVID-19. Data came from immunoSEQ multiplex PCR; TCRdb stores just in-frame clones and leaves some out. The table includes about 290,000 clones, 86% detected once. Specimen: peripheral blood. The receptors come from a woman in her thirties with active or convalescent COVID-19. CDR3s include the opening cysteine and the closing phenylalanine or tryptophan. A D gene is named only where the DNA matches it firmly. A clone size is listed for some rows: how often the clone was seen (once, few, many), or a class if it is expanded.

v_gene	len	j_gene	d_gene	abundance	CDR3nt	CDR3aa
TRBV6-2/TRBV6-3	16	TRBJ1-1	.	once	TGTGCCAGCAGCCCCTTGACAGGTGCCGGGAACACTGAAGCTTTCTTT	CASSPLTGAGNTEAFF
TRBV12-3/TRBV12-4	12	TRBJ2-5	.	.	TGTGCCAGCAGCCTGGTGCGAGAGACCCAGTACTTC	CASSLVRETQYF
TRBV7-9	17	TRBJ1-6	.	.	TGTGCCAGCAGCTTAGCGACGACCACGGACATCCATTCACCCCTCCACTTT	CASSLATTTDIHSPLHF
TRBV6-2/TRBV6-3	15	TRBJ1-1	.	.	TGTGCCAGCAGTTACCCTTTACGACAGCCCTCTGAAGCTTTCTTT	CASSYPLRQPSEAFF
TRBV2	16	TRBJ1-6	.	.	TGTGCCAGCAGTGAACAGACCGGGGGGATTAATTCACCCCTCCACTTT	CASSEQTGGINSPLHF
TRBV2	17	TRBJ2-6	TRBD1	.	TGTGCCAGCAGTGAAACATACAGGGGATCCGGGGCCAACGTCCTGACTTTC	CASSETYRGSGANVLTF
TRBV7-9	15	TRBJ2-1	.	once	TGTGCCAGCAGCTCCGGACGGGGCTCCTACAATGAGCAGTTCTTC	CASSSGRGSYNEQFF
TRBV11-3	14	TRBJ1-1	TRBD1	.	TGTGCCAGCAGTCGCGGGACAGTGGGTACTGAAGCTTTCTTT	CASSRGTVGTEAFF
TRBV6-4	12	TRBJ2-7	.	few	TGTGCCAGCAGTGGTCCATCGGGGGAGCAGTACTTC	CASSGPSGEQYF
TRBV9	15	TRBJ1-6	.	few	TGTGCCAGCAGCGTTGACAGAGCCTATAATTCACCCCTCCACTTT	CASSVDRAYNSPLHF
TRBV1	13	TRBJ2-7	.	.	TGCACCAGCCCCAGGGTCAAGGGCCACGAGCAGTACTTC	CTSPRVKGHEQYF
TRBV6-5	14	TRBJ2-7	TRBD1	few	TGTGCCAGCATGGGGGACAGGAGCTCCTACGAGCAGTACTTC	CASMGDRSSYEQYF
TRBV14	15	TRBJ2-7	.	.	TGTGCCAGCAGCCAAGAAAGTGGCAGGGTTTACGAGCAGTACTTC	CASSQESGRVYEQYF
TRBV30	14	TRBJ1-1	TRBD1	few	TGTGCCTGGAGTACACAGGGGGCTTGGACTGAAGCTTTCTTT	CAWSTQGAWTEAFF
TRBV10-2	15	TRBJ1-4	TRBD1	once	TGCGCCAGCAGTTCCCTGGGGACAGATAATGAAAAACTGTTTTTT	CASSSLGTDNEKLFF
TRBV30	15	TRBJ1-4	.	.	TGTGCCTGGACCCCCGGCGGGGGACCGAATGAAAAACTGTTTTTT	CAWTPGGGPNEKLFF
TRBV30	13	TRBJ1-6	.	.	TGTGCCTGGAGTGTTCAGTATAATTCACCCCTCCACTTT	CAWSVQYNSPLHF
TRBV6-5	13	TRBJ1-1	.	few	TGTGCCAGCAGTTGGGGGGTTGACACTGAAGCTTTCTTT	CASSWGVDTEAFF
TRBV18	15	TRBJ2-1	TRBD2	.	TGTGCCAGCTCAAAAACCCAGCGGGGGTTTGGTGAGCAGTTCTTC	CASSKTQRGFGEQFF
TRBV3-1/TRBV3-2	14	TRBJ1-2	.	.	TGTGCCAGCAGCCAAGGCATGGGGGGTAACGGCTACACCTTC	CASSQGMGGNGYTF
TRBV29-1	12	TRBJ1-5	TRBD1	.	TGCAGCGTCGGACAGGGAAGTCAGCCCCAGCATTTT	CSVGQGSQPQHF
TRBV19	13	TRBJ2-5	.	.	TGTGCCAGTAGTTTACAGGGAACAGAGACCCAGTACTTC	CASSLQGTETQYF
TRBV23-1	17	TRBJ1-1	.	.	TGCGCCAGCAGTCAATTTTCAAGGGGCGGTGGGAACACTGAAGCTTTCTTT	CASSQFSRGGGNTEAFF
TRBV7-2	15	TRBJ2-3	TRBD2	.	TGTGCCAGCAGCGCGAGACTAGCGGAAACAGATACGCAGTATTTT	CASSARLAETDTQYF
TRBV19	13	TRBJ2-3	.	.	TGTGCCAGTAGTATAGGGGCCTCAGATACGCAGTATTTT	CASSIGASDTQYF
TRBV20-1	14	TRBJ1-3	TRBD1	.	TGCAGTGCTAGTCCAGGGGGCCGAGGAAACACCATATATTTT	CSASPGGRGNTIYF
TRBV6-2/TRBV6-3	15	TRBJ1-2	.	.	TGTGCCAGCAGTTACTCGAAGGGACTCCGACATGGCTACACCTTC	CASSYSKGLRHGYTF
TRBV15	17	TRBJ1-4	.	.	TGTGCCACCAGCGAAGTCTTGACGACAGCACCGAATGAAAAACTGTTTTTT	CATSEVLTTAPNEKLFF
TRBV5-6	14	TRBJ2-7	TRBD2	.	TGTGCCAGCAGCTTTAGCGGGACTTTCTACGAGCAGTACTTC	CASSFSGTFYEQYF
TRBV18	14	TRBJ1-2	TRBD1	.	TGTGCCAGCTCACTCGGGACAGGGATCAGCGGCTACACCTTC	CASSLGTGISGYTF
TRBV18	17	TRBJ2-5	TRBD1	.	TGTGCCAGCTCGGCCCTTCCCGGGACAGTCAAAAGGGAGACCCAGTACTTC	CASSALPGTVKRETQYF
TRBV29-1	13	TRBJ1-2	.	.	TGCAGCGCAAACCAACGGGGATTTGATGGCTACACCTTC	CSANQRGFDGYTF
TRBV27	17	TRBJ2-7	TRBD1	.	TGTGCCAGCAGTTTATACGTTGGGACAGGAAGCTCCTACGAGCAGTACTTC	CASSLYVGTGSSYEQYF
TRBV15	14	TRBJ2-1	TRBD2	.	TGTGCCACCGGGCGGGGGGCCTTTGGGGATGAGCAGTTCTTC	CATGRGAFGDEQFF
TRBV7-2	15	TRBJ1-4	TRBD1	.	TGTGCCAGCAGCCCCACAGGGGGCCGAGGTGAAAAACTGTTTTTT	CASSPTGGRGEKLFF
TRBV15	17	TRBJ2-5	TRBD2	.	TGTGCCACCAGCAGAGAGTACAGCGGGGTGATCCAAGAGACCCAGTACTTC	CATSREYSGVIQETQYF
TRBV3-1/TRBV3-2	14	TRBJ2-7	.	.	TGTGCCAGCAGCCAAGGGTGGGCCGCCTACGAGCAGTACTTC	CASSQGWAAYEQYF
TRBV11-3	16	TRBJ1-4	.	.	TGTGCCAGCAGCTTAGATAGCTGGATACCTAATGAAAAACTGTTTTTT	CASSLDSWIPNEKLFF
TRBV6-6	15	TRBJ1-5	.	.	TGTGCCAGCGGAGGAGGCCTCATCTCGGATCAGCCCCAGCATTTT	CASGGGLISDQPQHF